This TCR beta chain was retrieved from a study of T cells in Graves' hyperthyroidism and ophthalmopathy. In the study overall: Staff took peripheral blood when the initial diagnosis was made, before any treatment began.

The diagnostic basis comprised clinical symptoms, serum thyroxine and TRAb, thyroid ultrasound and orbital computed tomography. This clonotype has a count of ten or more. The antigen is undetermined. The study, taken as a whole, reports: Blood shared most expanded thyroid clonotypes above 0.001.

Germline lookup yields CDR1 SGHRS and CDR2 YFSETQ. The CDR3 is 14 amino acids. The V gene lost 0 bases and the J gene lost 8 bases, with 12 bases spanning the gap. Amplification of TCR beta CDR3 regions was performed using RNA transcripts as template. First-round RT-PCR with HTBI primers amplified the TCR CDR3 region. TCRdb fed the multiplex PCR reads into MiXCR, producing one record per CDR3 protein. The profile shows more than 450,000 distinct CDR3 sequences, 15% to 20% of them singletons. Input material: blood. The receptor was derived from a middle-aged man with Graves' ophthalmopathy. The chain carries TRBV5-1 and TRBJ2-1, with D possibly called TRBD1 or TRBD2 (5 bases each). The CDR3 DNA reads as TGCGCCAGCAGCTTGGGTGCAGGGACGGATGAGCAGTTCTTC. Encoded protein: CASSLGAGTDEQFF.